The T cell receptor (beta chain) under discussion was sequenced for a study of T cell responses to AZD1222 COVID-19 vaccine. Study information: The analysis combined second doses at about 4 or about 12 weeks. Study-level findings and limits: Clonal diversity was possibly underestimated, and the donors were mostly white British, with more females. Targeting of unmutated variant regions was reportedly seen in nearly half of spike-specific TCRs. Repertoires were collected only later (after the peak T cell response had occurred).

With regard to this clone: The antigen is undetermined.

Trimming shortened V by 6 bases and J by 2 bases, and 5 bases separated the two germline ends. The CDR3 runs to 11 residues. Germline CDR1 and CDR2: ENHRY and SYGVKD. Repertoires were generated with immunoSEQ multiplex PCR, while TCRdb's copy carries only in-frame clones and drops some. The sample carries about 130,000 clones, over 75% recorded once. The specimen comprised peripheral blood, sampled on day 0 of AZD1222 vaccination. The chain links TRBV10-3 to TRBJ2-7; no reliable D call. The clonotype comes from an adult in good health. In DNA form, the CDR3 reads TGTGCCATCAGCGTAGCCTACGAGCAGTACTTC. Translation: CAISVAYEQYF.